The clone carrying this TCR beta chain has at least ten counts. The antigen remains unidentified. This CDR3 region has 15 residues. The junction had 10 bases not matched to a gene; V was cut back by 5 bases and J by 4 bases. This entry belongs to a study of T cells in Graves' hyperthyroidism and ophthalmopathy. General study results and limits: Ophthalmopathy was told apart from stable hyperthyroidism by a 13 V-J model.

RNA transcripts provided the source from which TCR beta CDR3 regions were amplified. HTBI primers were employed in a first-round RT-PCR of the TCR CDR3. MiXCR, applied by TCRdb to the multiplex PCR reads, yields one record per CDR3 protein. The sample contains approximately 720,000 distinct CDR3 sequences, approximately 18% of which appear only once. Diagnosis of hyperthyroidism was new in patients aged 18 to 65, and its duration was under 2 months. The blood was taken when hyperthyroidism was first diagnosed, before any ophthalmopathy symptoms showed up. The chain employs TRBV12-3 or TRBV12-4 and TRBJ2-5; 7 bases are a match to TRBD1. This clonotype was obtained from a woman in her 50s with Graves' hyperthyroidism that later progressed to Graves' ophthalmopathy. The sequenced sample was blood. In nucleotides, the CDR3 is TGTGCCAGCAGTCCTGACAGGGATGCCGGAGAGACCCAGTACTTC. This translates into CASSPDRDAGETQYF.